The rows below give T cell receptor beta chains drawn from one sample of a study of CD8 T cells in Susac syndrome. In TCRdb, the immunoSEQ multiplex PCR reads were re-called with MiXCR into one record per CDR3 protein. The table records around 180,000 distinct CDR3 sequences, roughly 92% of them present only once. Sequences were obtained from CD4+ T cells from PBMCs. Receptor source: a human donor with multiple sclerosis. The CDR3 runs from the conserved cysteine through the conserved F or W. Fields, in order: D gene, J gene, clone size, V gene, CDR3 protein, CDR3 DNA. The D gene is left open where the match is weak. Not every row has a clone size; where given, it reads once, few, many or a size class.

NA,TRBJ1-2,NA,TRBV7-9,CASSPGRESGYTF,TGTGCCAGCAGCCCCGGGAGAGAGTCTGGCTACACCTTC
NA,TRBJ2-4,once,TRBV6-5,CASSPRTQGIQYF,TGTGCCAGCAGTCCGAGGACTCAAGGCATTCAGTACTTC
TRBD1,TRBJ1-1,NA,TRBV6-5,CASRSLDRGTEAFF,TGTGCCAGCAGATCCCTGGACAGGGGCACTGAAGCTTTCTTT
NA,TRBJ2-4,NA,TRBV24-1,CATSDSSAQKIQYF,TGTGCCACCAGTGATTCTAGCGCTCAAAAGATTCAGTACTTC
TRBD1,TRBJ1-3,NA,TRBV20-1,CSASLWGTGYRNTIYF,TGCAGTGCTTCCCTTTGGGGGACAGGGTATCGAAACACCATATATTTT
TRBD1,TRBJ1-5,NA,TRBV19,CASSTGDFQPQHF,TGTGCCTCCTCGACAGGGGACTTTCAGCCCCAGCATTTT
TRBD1,TRBJ2-7,NA,TRBV6-1,CASISLDRAAQYF,TGTGCCAGCATTTCCCTCGACAGGGCGGCGCAGTACTTC
TRBD2,TRBJ2-5,NA,TRBV4-2,CASSQGSGGARETQYF,TGTGCCAGCAGCCAGGGAAGCGGGGGGGCCCGGGAGACCCAGTACTTC
NA,TRBJ2-2,NA,TRBV5-4,CASSFGGVTGELFF,TGTGCCAGCAGCTTCGGCGGAGTTACCGGGGAGCTGTTTTTT
NA,TRBJ1-2,NA,TRBV2,CASSRGVYGYTF,TGTGCCAGCAGCCGGGGGGTCTATGGCTACACCTTC
NA,TRBJ2-5,NA,TRBV20-1,CSAPGVQETQYF,TGCAGTGCTCCGGGGGTCCAAGAGACCCAGTACTTC
NA,TRBJ1-3,NA,TRBV9,CASSVEPGPGNTIYF,TGTGCCAGCAGCGTGGAACCAGGGCCCGGAAACACCATATATTTT
TRBD1,TRBJ1-5,NA,TRBV20-1,CVGGTEPQHF,TGCGTAGGGGGCACTGAGCCCCAGCATTTT
TRBD1,TRBJ2-7,NA,TRBV13,CASSSRLRQGSYEQYF,TGTGCCAGCAGCTCGAGACTCCGACAGGGATCCTACGAGCAGTACTTC
TRBD1,TRBJ2-6,NA,TRBV4-3,CASSQRGQLATSGANVLTF,TGCGCCAGCAGCCAAAGGGGACAGTTGGCAACCTCTGGGGCCAACGTCCTGACTTTC
TRBD2,TRBJ2-1,NA,TRBV18,CASSPPAGLAGVVEFF,TGTGCCAGCTCACCACCGGCGGGACTAGCGGGAGTGGTTGAGTTCTTC
TRBD2,TRBJ2-5,NA,TRBV7-2,CASSLDGSGSRETQYF,TGTGCCAGCAGCTTAGATGGTAGCGGGAGTCGTGAGACCCAGTACTTC
NA,TRBJ2-7,NA,TRBV7-8,CASSLPGTGVYEQYF,TGTGCCAGCAGCTTACCAGGGACCGGAGTCTACGAGCAGTACTTC
TRBD1,TRBJ1-2,few,TRBV7-2,CASSGAGQGIEGYTF,TGTGCCAGCAGCGGGGCCGGACAGGGGATAGAGGGCTACACCTTC
NA,TRBJ2-1,NA,TRBV27,CASSPQGLLYNEQFF,TGTGCCAGCAGTCCCCAGGGACTTTTGTACAATGAGCAGTTCTTC
NA,TRBJ2-5,NA,TRBV7-8,CASSGQPYQETQYF,TGTGCCAGCAGCGGTCAGCCTTACCAAGAGACCCAGTACTTC
NA,TRBJ2-2,NA,TRBV18,CASSPDYLGELFF,TGTGCCAGCTCACCGGACTACCTCGGGGAGCTGTTTTTT
NA,TRBJ2-7,NA,TRBV10-3,CAISEWPADEQYF,TGTGCCATCAGTGAGTGGCCTGCTGACGAGCAGTACTTC
NA,TRBJ2-1,NA,TRBV6-2/TRBV6-3,CASSYRGRGFEQFF,TGTGCCAGCAGTTACCGAGGTCGGGGCTTTGAGCAGTTCTTC
NA,TRBJ2-3,NA,TRBV6-1,CVTSFGRLTDTQYF,TGTGTCACTAGCTTCGGGCGGCTCACAGATACGCAGTATTTT
NA,TRBJ2-7,NA,TRBV27,CASSLVAGDYEQYF,TGTGCCAGCAGTCTCGTAGCAGGGGACTACGAGCAGTACTTC
NA,TRBJ2-1,NA,TRBV7-2,CASSSYIFNEQFF,TGTGCCAGCAGCTCCTACATATTCAATGAGCAGTTCTTC
TRBD1,TRBJ2-1,NA,TRBV7-2,CASTLEGASYNEQFF,TGTGCCAGCACCTTAGAGGGGGCCTCCTACAATGAGCAGTTCTTC
NA,TRBJ2-1,NA,TRBV19,CASSIGGARNNEQFF,TGTGCCAGTAGTATAGGGGGAGCGAGGAACAATGAGCAGTTCTTC
NA,TRBJ1-6,NA,TRBV3-1,CASSPRHGGLHF,TGTGCCAGCAGCCCTCGACACGGAGGCCTCCACTTT
NA,TRBJ1-2,NA,TRBV3-1,CASSQGAIATGYTF,TGTGCCAGCAGCCAAGGAGCCATAGCAACTGGCTACACCTTC
NA,TRBJ2-5,NA,TRBV12-3/TRBV12-4,CASSFVQSETQYF,TGTGCCAGCAGTTTTGTGCAGTCGGAGACCCAGTACTTC
TRBD2,TRBJ2-3,NA,TRBV10-3,CAFSGAGGPDTQYF,TGTGCCTTCTCAGGAGCGGGGGGACCAGATACGCAGTATTTT
TRBD2,TRBJ2-7,NA,TRBV5-4,CASSSRTSGRLSYEQYF,TGTGCCAGCAGCAGTCGGACTAGCGGGAGGCTCAGCTACGAGCAGTACTTC
NA,TRBJ1-2,NA,TRBV28,CASSLGEREHTF,TGTGCCAGCAGTTTAGGGGAGCGGGAACACACCTTC
TRBD1,TRBJ1-5,NA,TRBV2,CASSEFVQGGPQHF,TGTGCCAGCAGTGAATTTGTTCAGGGGGGGCCCCAGCATTTT
NA,TRBJ1-2,NA,TRBV12-3/TRBV12-4,CASSGPVESGYTF,TGTGCCAGCAGCGGACCCGTGGAATCTGGCTACACCTTC
NA,TRBJ1-5,NA,TRBV7-9,CASSLGGSQHF,TGTGCCAGCAGCTTAGGGGGTTCCCAGCATTTT